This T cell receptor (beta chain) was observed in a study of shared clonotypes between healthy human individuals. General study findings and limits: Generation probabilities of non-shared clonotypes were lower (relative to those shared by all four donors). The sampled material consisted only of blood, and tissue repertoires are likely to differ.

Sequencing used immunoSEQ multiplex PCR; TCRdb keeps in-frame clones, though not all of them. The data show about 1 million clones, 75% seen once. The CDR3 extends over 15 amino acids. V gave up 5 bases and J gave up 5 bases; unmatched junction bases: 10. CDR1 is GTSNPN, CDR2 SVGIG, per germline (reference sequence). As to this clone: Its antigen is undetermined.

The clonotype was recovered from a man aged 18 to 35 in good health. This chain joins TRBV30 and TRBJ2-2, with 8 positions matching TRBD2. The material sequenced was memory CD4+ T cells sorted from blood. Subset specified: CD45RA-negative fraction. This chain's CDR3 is CAWAPGLVRTGELFF. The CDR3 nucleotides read TGTGCCTGGGCCCCGGGACTAGTGAGGACCGGGGAGCTGTTTTTT.